This T cell receptor beta chain was sequenced during a study of blood T cell repertoires in COVID-19. Across the study: From the United States, Italy and Spain came samples of acute and convalescent COVID-19. The cDNA or gDNA used as material had been derived from T cells, B-cell-depleted T cells, or PBMCs.

In the source study's methods: Nucleated cell number was recorded as an estimate derived from reference gene primer amplification. Produced via immunoSEQ multiplex PCR; TCRdb's table is partial and in-frame only. The DNA gave D and trimming, while V, J and clone size come from that table. The table records hundreds of thousands of clones, 90% of them present only once. Membership in each cohort depended on participant-reported clinical history. This CDR3 contains 19 residues. Germline-derived CDR1 and CDR2 are SGHVS and FQNEAQ. V lost 5 bases and J lost 8; bases outside the gene matches: 24. The sequence came from a woman in her late teens or twenties with acute COVID-19. Source material: PBMCs or T cells enriched from blood (not recorded which). The chain is built from TRBV7-8 and TRBJ2-1, with TRBD1 identical over 7 bases. CDR3 in amino acids: CASSALEGAVVRAGDEQFF. CDR3 nucleotide sequence: TGTGCCAGCAGCGCTTTAGAGGGGGCCGTGGTGAGGGCAGGGGATGAGCAGTTCTTC.